The clone carrying this TCR beta chain came up a few times. No antigen is known for it. This sample stems from a study of post-analysis software for immune sequencing data. Whole-study context: Relapsing-remitting, secondary progressive and progressive-relapsing forms made up the multiple sclerosis disease courses.

Incorporated into the TCR beta cDNA libraries were unique molecular identifiers, which served to reduce PCR and sequencing biases. cDNA molecules numbering 450,000 to 650,000 came from approximately 1 to 10 million T cells. TCRdb reanalysed the PCR reads using MiXCR and keeps one entry per CDR3 protein. The sample has 650,000 to 900,000 distinct CDR3 sequences, around 46% seen once. This CDR3 is 12 amino acids long. With 6 bases removed from V and 3 bases from J, the gap between germline ends came to 11 bases. The germline gives CDR1 DFQATT, CDR2 SNEGSKA (reference sequence). The study, taken as a whole, reports: About five TRBV segments (TRBV5-6, TRBV5-1 and TRBV20-1 among them) occurred more frequently in patients than in controls. People with multiple sclerosis had a significantly lower normalized Chao1 diversity than controls did.

This TCR was sampled from a girl aged 10-17 years with multiple sclerosis. The chain combines TRBV20-1 with TRBJ1-2; a weak D match, TRBD1 (5 bases). Sequencing was performed on blood. CDR3 sequence: CSAPPGDYGYTF. The CDR3 coding sequence is TGCAGTGCGCCCCCGGGGGACTATGGCTACACCTTC.